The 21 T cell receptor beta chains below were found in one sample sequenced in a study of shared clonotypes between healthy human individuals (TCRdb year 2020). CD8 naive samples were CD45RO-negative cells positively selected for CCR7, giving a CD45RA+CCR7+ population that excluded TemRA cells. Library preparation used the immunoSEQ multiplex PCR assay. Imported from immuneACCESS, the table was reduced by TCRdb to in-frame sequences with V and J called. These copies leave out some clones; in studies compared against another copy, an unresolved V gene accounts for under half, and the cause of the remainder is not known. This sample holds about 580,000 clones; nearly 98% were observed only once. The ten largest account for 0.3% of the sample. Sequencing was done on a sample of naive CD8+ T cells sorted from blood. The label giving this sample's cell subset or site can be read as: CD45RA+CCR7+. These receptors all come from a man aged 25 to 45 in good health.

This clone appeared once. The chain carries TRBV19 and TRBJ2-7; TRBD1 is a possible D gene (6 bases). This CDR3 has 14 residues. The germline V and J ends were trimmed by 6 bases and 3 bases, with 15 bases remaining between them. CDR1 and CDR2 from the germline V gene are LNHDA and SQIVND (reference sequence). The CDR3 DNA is TGTGCCAGTAGAATGGGGCAGGGGCTCTACGAGCAGTACTTC. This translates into CASRMGQGLYEQYF. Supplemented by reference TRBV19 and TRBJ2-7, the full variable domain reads DGGITQSPKYLFRKEGQNVTLSCEQNLNHDAMYWYRQDPGQGLRLIYYSQIVNDFQKGDIAEGYSVSREKKESFPLTVTSAQKNPTAFYLCASRMGQGLYEQYFGPGTRLTVT.

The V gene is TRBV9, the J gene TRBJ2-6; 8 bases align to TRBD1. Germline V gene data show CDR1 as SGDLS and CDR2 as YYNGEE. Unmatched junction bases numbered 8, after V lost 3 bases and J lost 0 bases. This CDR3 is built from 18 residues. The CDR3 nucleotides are TGTGCCAGCAGCGCCGGGACAGGACTTAGCTCTGGGGCCAACGTCCTGACTTTC. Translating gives CASSAGTGLSSGANVLTF.

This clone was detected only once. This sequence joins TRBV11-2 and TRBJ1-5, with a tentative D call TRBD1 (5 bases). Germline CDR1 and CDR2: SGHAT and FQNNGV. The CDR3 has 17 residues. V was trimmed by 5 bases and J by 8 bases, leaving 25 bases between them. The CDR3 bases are TGTGCCAGCAGCCAGGGAACCTTGGGTCGCGGGGGGAAGCCCCAGCATTTT. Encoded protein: CASSQGTLGRGGKPQHF.

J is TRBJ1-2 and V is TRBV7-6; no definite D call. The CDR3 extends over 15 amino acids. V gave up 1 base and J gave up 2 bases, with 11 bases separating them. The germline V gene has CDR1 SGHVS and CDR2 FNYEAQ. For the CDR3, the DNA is TGTGCCAGCAGCTTAGAATCGGCAGGAAACTATGGCTACACCTTC. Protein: CASSLESAGNYGYTF.

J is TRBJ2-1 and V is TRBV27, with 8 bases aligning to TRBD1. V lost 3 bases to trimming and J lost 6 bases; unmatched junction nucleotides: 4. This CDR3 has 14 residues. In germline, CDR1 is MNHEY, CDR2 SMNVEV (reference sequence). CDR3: CASSFTGQGNEQFF. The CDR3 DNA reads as TGTGCCAGCAGTTTTACCGGACAGGGCAATGAGCAGTTCTTC.

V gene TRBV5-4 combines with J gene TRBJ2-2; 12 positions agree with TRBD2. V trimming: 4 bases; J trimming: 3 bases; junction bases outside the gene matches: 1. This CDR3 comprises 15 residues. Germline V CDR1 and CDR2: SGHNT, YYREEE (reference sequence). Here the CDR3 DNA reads TGTGCCAGCAGCCGACTAGCGGGAGACACCGGGGAGCTGTTTTTT. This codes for CASSRLAGDTGELFF.

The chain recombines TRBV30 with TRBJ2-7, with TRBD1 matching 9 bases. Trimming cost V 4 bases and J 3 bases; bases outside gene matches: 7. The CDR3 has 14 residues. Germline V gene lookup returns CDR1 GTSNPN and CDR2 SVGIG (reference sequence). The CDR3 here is CAWNSGTGNYEQYF. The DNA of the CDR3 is TGTGCCTGGAATTCCGGGACAGGGAACTACGAGCAGTACTTC.

Here the CDR3 reads CASSSGGNRYEQYF. CDR3 DNA: TGTGCCAGCAGCTCTGGAGGGAACAGGTACGAGCAGTACTTC. The chain combines TRBV7-9 with TRBJ2-7; D possibly corresponds to TRBD2 (6 bases). Germline CDR1 and CDR2: SEHNR and FQNEAQ (reference sequence). V dropped 4 bases and J dropped 4 bases, with 14 bases sitting between them. The CDR3 contains 14 residues. Using reference TRBV7-9 and TRBJ2-7 for the parts outside the CDR3, the full variable domain is DTGVSQNPRHKITKRGQNVTFRCDPISEHNRLYWYRQTLGQGPEFLTYFQNEAQLEKSRLLSDRFSAERPKGSFSTLEIQRTEQGDSAMYLCASSSGGNRYEQYFGPGTRLTVT.

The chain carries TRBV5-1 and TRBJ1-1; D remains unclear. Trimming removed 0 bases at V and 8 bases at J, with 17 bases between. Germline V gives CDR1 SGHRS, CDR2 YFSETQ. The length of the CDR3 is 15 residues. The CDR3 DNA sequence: TGCGCCAGCAGCTTGGAGACCGTAAGTGGACTAGAAGCTTTCTTT. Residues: CASSLETVSGLEAFF.

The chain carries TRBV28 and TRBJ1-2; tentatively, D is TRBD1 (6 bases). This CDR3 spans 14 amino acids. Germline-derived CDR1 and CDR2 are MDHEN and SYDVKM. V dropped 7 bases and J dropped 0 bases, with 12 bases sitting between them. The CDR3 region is CASIGGLSNYGYTF. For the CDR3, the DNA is TGTGCCAGCATCGGGGGCCTATCTAACTATGGCTACACCTTC.

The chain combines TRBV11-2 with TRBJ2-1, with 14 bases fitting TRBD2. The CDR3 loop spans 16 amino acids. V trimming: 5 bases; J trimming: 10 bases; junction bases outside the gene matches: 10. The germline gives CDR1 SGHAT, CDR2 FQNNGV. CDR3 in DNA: TGTGCCAGCAGCACCCAGACTAGCGGGAGGGCCTGGGAGCAGTTCTTC. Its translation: CASSTQTSGRAWEQFF. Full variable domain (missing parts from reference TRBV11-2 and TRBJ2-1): EAGVAQSPRYKIIEKRQSVAFWCNPISGHATLYWYQQILGQGPKLLIQFQNNGVVDDSQLPKDRFSAERLKGVDSTLKIQPAKLEDSAVYLCASSTQTSGRAWEQFFGPGTRLTVL.

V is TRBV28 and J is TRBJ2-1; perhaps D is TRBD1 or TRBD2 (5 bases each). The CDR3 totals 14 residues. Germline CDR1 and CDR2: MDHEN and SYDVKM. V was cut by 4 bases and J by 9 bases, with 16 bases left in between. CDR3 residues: CASSWGPLPSEQFF. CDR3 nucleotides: TGTGCCAGCAGTTGGGGACCCCTCCCTAGTGAGCAGTTCTTC.

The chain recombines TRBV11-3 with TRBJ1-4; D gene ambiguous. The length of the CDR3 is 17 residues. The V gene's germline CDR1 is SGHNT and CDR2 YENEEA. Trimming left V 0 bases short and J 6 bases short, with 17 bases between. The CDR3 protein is CASSLDGFWGWDEKLFF. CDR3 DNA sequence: TGTGCCAGCAGCTTAGACGGGTTCTGGGGATGGGATGAAAAACTGTTTTTT. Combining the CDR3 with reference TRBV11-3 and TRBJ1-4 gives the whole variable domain EAGVVQSPRYKIIEKKQPVAFWCNPISGHNTLYWYLQNLGQGPELLIRYENEEAVDDSQLPKDRFSAERLKGVDSTLKIQPAELGDSAVYLCASSLDGFWGWDEKLFFGSGTQLSVL.

CDR3 protein: CASSGEGAYEQYF. CDR3 sequence (DNA): TGTGCCAGCAGTGGGGAAGGGGCCTACGAGCAGTACTTC. The J gene is TRBJ2-7, the V gene TRBV6-4; TRBD1 is a possible D gene (5 bases). The germline V gene has CDR1 MRHNA and CDR2 SNTAGT. The CDR3 spans 13 residues. Trimming stripped 4 bases from V and 2 bases from J, with 9 bases between.

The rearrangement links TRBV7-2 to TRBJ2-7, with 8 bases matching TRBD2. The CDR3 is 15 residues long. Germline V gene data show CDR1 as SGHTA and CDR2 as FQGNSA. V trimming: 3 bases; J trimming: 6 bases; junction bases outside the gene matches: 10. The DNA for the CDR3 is TGTGCCAGCAGCTTTTTTATCGGGAGGGCGGGCGAGCAGTACTTC. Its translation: CASSFFIGRAGEQYF.

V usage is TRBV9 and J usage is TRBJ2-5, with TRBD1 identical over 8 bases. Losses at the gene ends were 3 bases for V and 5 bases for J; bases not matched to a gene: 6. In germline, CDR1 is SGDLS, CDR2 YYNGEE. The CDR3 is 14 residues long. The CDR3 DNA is TGTGCCAGCAGCGCGACAGGGGTCCAGGAGACCCAGTACTTC. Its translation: CASSATGVQETQYF.

The chain's CDR3 is CASSPLAGGPHNEQFF. Here the CDR3 DNA reads TGTGCCAGCAGTCCTTTGGCGGGAGGGCCCCACAATGAGCAGTTCTTC. The chain has TRBV28 and TRBJ2-1, with 9 bases that match TRBD2. J lost 5 bases, V lost 5 bases, and 10 bases had no gene match. This CDR3 has 16 residues. CDR1 MDHEN and CDR2 SYDVKM come from the germline V gene.

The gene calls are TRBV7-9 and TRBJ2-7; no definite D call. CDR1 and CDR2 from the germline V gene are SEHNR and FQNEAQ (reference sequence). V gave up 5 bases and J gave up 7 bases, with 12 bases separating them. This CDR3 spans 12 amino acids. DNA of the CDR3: TGTGCCAGCAGCGATAAGATGGAGGAGCAGTACTTC. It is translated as CASSDKMEEQYF.

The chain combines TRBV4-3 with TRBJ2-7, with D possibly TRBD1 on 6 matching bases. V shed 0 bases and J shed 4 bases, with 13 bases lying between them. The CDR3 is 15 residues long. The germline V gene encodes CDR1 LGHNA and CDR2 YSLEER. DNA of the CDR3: TGCGCCAGCAGCCAAGACTGGGGGCTTAGTTACGAGCAGTACTTC. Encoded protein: CASSQDWGLSYEQYF.

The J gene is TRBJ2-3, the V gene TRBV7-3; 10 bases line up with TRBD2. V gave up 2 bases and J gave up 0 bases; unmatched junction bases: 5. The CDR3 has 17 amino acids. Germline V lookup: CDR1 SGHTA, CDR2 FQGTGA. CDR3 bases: TGTGCCAGCAGCTTATTGGGACTAGCGACCAGCACAGATACGCAGTATTTT. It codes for CASSLLGLATSTDTQYF. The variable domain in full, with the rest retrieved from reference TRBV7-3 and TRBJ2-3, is GAGVSQTPSNKVTEKGKYVELRCDPISGHTALYWYRQSLGQGPEFLIYFQGTGAADDSGLPNDRFFAVRPEGSVSTLKIQRTERGDSAVYLCASSLLGLATSTDTQYFGPGTRLTVL.

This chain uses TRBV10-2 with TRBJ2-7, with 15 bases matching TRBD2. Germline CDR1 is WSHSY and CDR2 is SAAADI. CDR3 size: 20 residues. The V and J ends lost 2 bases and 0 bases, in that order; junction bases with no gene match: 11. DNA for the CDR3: TGCGCCAGCAGTGAGAGTGGGACTAGCGGGAGGAGAAAGATCTCCTACGAGCAGTACTTC. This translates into CASSESGTSGRRKISYEQYF.